The sequence of this TCR beta chain was determined in a study of T cell changes during pregnancy in multiple sclerosis. TCRdb's copy holds only in-frame clones and misses some; the assay was immunoSEQ multiplex PCR. This table has roughly 84,000 clones, over 85% appearing once. V was clipped by 6 bases and J by 5 bases; unmatched bases: 10. The V gene's germline CDR1 is MGHRA and CDR2 YSYEKL. The CDR3 is 15 residues long. The sequence was obtained from a female donor in good health, enrolled as a control in a pregnancy study. Sequenced material: peripheral blood, taken in the third trimester of pregnancy. The chain is built from TRBV4-1 and TRBJ2-5; 9 bases are a match to TRBD2. In nucleotides, the CDR3 is TGCGCCAGCAGATCAGCTGCGGGAGGGGGGGAGACCCAGTACTTC. This encodes CASRSAAGGGETQYF.